The rows below give T cell receptor beta chains drawn from one sample of a study of blood T cell repertoires in COVID-19. Sequenced by immunoSEQ multiplex PCR; TCRdb stores in-frame clones only, minus some. In the table there are 150,000 to 200,000 clones, 88% of which are singletons. The sequencing input was PBMCs or T cells enriched from blood (not recorded which). The receptors derive from a woman between 45 and 65 years old who had recovered from COVID-19. Each CDR3 is given with its conserved first and last residue. The D gene is left open where the match is weak. Some rows have no size entry. The others give once, few or many, or a class for an expanded clone.

14	TRBJ1-1	TRBV27	-	-	TGTGCCAGCACCCCTAGGGGTTTGAACACTGAAGCTTTCTTT	CASTPRGLNTEAFF
15	TRBJ1-5	TRBV13	-	-	TGTGCCAGCAGCTTAGGCAGGGGCCTGCCTCAGCCCCAGCATTTT	CASSLGRGLPQPQHF
12	TRBJ1-4	TRBV12-3/TRBV12-4	-	once	TGTGCCAGCAATGGGGCGAATGAAAAACTGTTTTTT	CASNGANEKLFF
13	TRBJ1-1	TRBV7-9	-	-	TGTGCCAGCAGCTTAGCGTGGACAGATGAAGCTTTCTTT	CASSLAWTDEAFF
13	TRBJ1-1	TRBV28	-	-	TGTGCCAGCAGTTTCAGGGGGAACACTGAAGCTTTCTTT	CASSFRGNTEAFF
15	TRBJ2-7	TRBV7-3	TRBD2	-	TGTGCCAGCAGCGCCTCTAGCGGGGGGGCTCGGGAGCAGTACTTC	CASSASSGGAREQYF
14	TRBJ1-2	TRBV10-3	TRBD1	-	TGTGCCATCAGTGATAAGGAGGGGGCGGGAGGCTACACCTTC	CAISDKEGAGGYTF
17	TRBJ2-5	TRBV3-1/TRBV3-2	TRBD2	-	TGTGCCAGCAGCCCCGTGGGACTAGCGGGGGAAAGGTGGACCCAGTACTTC	CASSPVGLAGERWTQYF
15	TRBJ1-1	TRBV5-4	-	-	TGTGCCAGCAGCCTCGGGGGGGGTGGGAGGACTGAAGCTTTCTTT	CASSLGGGGRTEAFF
15	TRBJ1-1	TRBV11-3	TRBD1	few	TGTGCCAGCAGCCCACAGGGGGCAGGTCACACTGAAGCTTTCTTT	CASSPQGAGHTEAFF
15	TRBJ2-1	TRBV11-3	TRBD1	-	TGTGCCAGCAGCCCCGTGGGACAGGGGGTAGGTGAGCAGTTCTTC	CASSPVGQGVGEQFF
14	TRBJ1-1	TRBV5-1	-	once	TGCGCCAGCAGTAGGGGGGGGCCGAACACTGAAGCTTTCTTT	CASSRGGPNTEAFF
15	TRBJ2-3	TRBV5-8	TRBD2	-	TGTGCCAGCAGCTCCTGGACTAGCGGGGGAGATACGCAGTATTTT	CASSSWTSGGDTQYF
17	TRBJ1-6	TRBV4-1	-	-	TGCGCCAGCAGCCAAGAAGCCCGTAGCTCCTATAATTCACCCCTCCACTTT	CASSQEARSSYNSPLHF
15	TRBJ1-2	TRBV6-1	TRBD1	-	TGTGCCAGCAGTGAACCCGCCGGGACAGGGCATGGCTACACCTTC	CASSEPAGTGHGYTF
14	TRBJ1-1	TRBV27	TRBD1	-	TGTGCCAGCAGTTTGGGACAGGGTTTCACTGAAGCTTTCTTT	CASSLGQGFTEAFF
13	TRBJ2-1	TRBV7-3	TRBD1	-	TGTGCCAGCAGCCCCACAGGGGCCAATGAGCAGTTCTTC	CASSPTGANEQFF
15	TRBJ2-2	TRBV5-5	-	once	TGTGCCAGCAGCTTGGTAGCTTCGAACACCGGGGAGCTGTTTTTT	CASSLVASNTGELFF
15	TRBJ2-7	TRBV30	TRBD2	-	TGTGCCTGGAGTGTAAAGTGGGGGGGGAGCAACGAGCAGTACTTC	CAWSVKWGGSNEQYF
14	TRBJ1-4	TRBV6-5	TRBD1	-	TGTGCCAGCAGTTACGGCCAGGGGGACGAAAAACTGTTTTTT	CASSYGQGDEKLFF
15	TRBJ1-5	TRBV19	-	-	TGTGCCAGTAGTATGGGGGGGAGAGGCAATCAGCCCCAGCATTTT	CASSMGGRGNQPQHF
14	TRBJ1-4	TRBV9	TRBD1	-	TGTGCCAGCAGCGGACAGGGGGCGGATGAAAAACTGTTTTTT	CASSGQGADEKLFF
15	TRBJ1-2	TRBV27	-	-	TGTGCCAGCAGACCTTCGGGGGGGAGAAACTATGGCTACACCTTC	CASRPSGGRNYGYTF
14	TRBJ2-3	TRBV7-2	-	-	TGTGCCAGCAGCTTCGGGACTCTTGGGTATACGCAGTATTTT	CASSFGTLGYTQYF
16	TRBJ2-5	TRBV5-1	TRBD2	-	TGCGCCAGCAGCTCCCAAGCGGGGGGGCCTGAAGAGACCCAGTACTTC	CASSSQAGGPEETQYF
13	TRBJ1-4	TRBV19	-	-	TGTGCCAGTAGGGGCAGGGTAGGGGAAAAACTGTTTTTT	CASRGRVGEKLFF
14	TRBJ1-5	TRBV6-5	TRBD1	-	TGTGCCACTCGACAGGGGGCGAGGAATCAGCCCCAGCATTTT	CATRQGARNQPQHF
11	TRBJ1-3	TRBV12-3/TRBV12-4	-	once	TGTGCCAGCAGTTCCTCGAACACCATATATTTT	CASSSSNTIYF
16	TRBJ2-1	TRBV7-6	TRBD2	-	TGTGCCAGCAGCCCCCCCTCTAGCGGGAGATACAATGAGCAGTTCTTC	CASSPPSSGRYNEQFF
15	TRBJ2-2	TRBV27	-	-	TGTGCCAGCAGATTTACGGACAGTGGGTCCGGGGAGCTGTTTTTT	CASRFTDSGSGELFF
15	TRBJ2-5	TRBV6-5	-	once	TGTGCCAGCTCCCGCGGCCAGCGCACAAGAGAGTCCCAGTACTTC	CASSRGQRTRESQYF
15	TRBJ2-1	TRBV7-9	TRBD2	once	TGTGCCAGCAGCTCGCGACTAGCGGGGGGCCATGAGCAGTTCTTC	CASSSRLAGGHEQFF
17	TRBJ2-2	TRBV6-2/TRBV6-3	TRBD1	-	TGTGCCAGCAGTTACGCGACAGGGATGGCGAACACCGGGGAGCTGTTTTTT	CASSYATGMANTGELFF
15	TRBJ2-7	TRBV7-9	TRBD2	-	TGTGCCAGCAGCACCCTGGGGGGGGTCACCTACGAGCAGTACTTC	CASSTLGGVTYEQYF
13	TRBJ1-6	TRBV4-3	TRBD1	-	TGCGCCAGCAGCCAAGAAACAGGGGGACCCCTCCACTTT	CASSQETGGPLHF
15	TRBJ2-3	TRBV5-8	-	-	TGTGCCAGCAGAAGGCGGGGGCTTTTAACAGATACGCAGTATTTT	CASRRRGLLTDTQYF
15	TRBJ2-3	TRBV18	-	-	TGTGCCAGCTCCCCAACAGGGATAAGGACAGATACGCAGTATTTT	CASSPTGIRTDTQYF
12	TRBJ2-1	TRBV30	-	-	TGTGCCTGGAGTGGGACAATTTTCGAACAGTTCTTC	CAWSGTIFEQFF
14	TRBJ2-7	TRBV7-8	TRBD1	-	TGTGCCAGCAACCCGGACAGGAGGCCATACGAGCAGTACTTC	CASNPDRRPYEQYF
14	TRBJ1-1	TRBV10-3	-	-	TGTGCCACCTACCAAGGGAGGCAAAGGGAGGAAGCTTTCTTT	CATYQGRQREEAFF
11	TRBJ2-3	TRBV7-2	-	-	TGTGCCAGCAGCCCCCGGGATACGCAGTATTTT	CASSPRDTQYF
15	TRBJ2-1	TRBV18	-	-	TGTGCCAGCTCACCCCAACTTAGCTCCTACAATGAGCAGTTCTTC	CASSPQLSSYNEQFF
15	TRBJ2-7	TRBV27	-	-	TGTGCCAGCAGTTTATGGGGGAGGAGGCAATACGAGCAGTACTTC	CASSLWGRRQYEQYF
17	TRBJ2-2	TRBV7-8	TRBD2	-	TGTGCCAGCAGCCCGCGACTAGCGGGGGGGCTCGGCGGGGAGCTGTTTTTT	CASSPRLAGGLGGELFF
14	TRBJ1-1	TRBV11-3	TRBD1	-	TGTGCCAGCAGTACAGGGGCCGGGGGCACTGAAGCTTTCTTT	CASSTGAGGTEAFF
12	TRBJ2-7	TRBV27	TRBD2	few	TGTGCCAGCAGGGGGGGAGGGGACGAGCAGTACTTC	CASRGGGDEQYF
18	TRBJ2-3	TRBV13	TRBD2	-	TGTGCCAGCAGCTTCAGACTAGCGGGGATCGGGAGCACAGATACGCAGTATTTT	CASSFRLAGIGSTDTQYF
15	TRBJ2-3	TRBV7-3	TRBD2	-	TGTGCCAGCAGCTATAGCGGGGGGGCCACAGATACGCAGTATTTT	CASSYSGGATDTQYF
14	TRBJ1-1	TRBV4-1	-	few	TGCGCCAGCAGCCAAGATTGGGGAGGCACTGAAGCTTTCTTT	CASSQDWGGTEAFF
16	TRBJ2-3	TRBV7-2	TRBD2	-	TGTGCCAGCAGCAGGGCCGGGACTAGCGGCACAGATACGCAGTATTTT	CASSRAGTSGTDTQYF
13	TRBJ2-7	TRBV2	-	few	TGTGCCAGCAGGAGTGCGGGGTCCTACGAGCAGTACTTC	CASRSAGSYEQYF
13	TRBJ1-2	TRBV13	-	-	TGTGCCAGCAGCACGCGGAGATCCTATGGCTACACCTTC	CASSTRRSYGYTF
15	TRBJ1-2	TRBV7-2	-	-	TGTGCCAGCAGCTTTTCCCCTCCAGAGCGGGGAGGCTACACCTTC	CASSFSPPERGGYTF
12	TRBJ1-1	TRBV25-1	-	once	TGTGCCAGCATAGGACTTGGGGCTGAAGCTTTCTTT	CASIGLGAEAFF